The 24 T cell receptor beta chains below come from one sample, sequenced in a study of control samples from healthy donors and cancer patients. The protocol was immunoSEQ multiplex PCR, while the TCRdb copy is restricted to in-frame clones and leaves out a portion. The sample yields 150,000 to 200,000 clones, roughly 94% seen once. Sequenced sample: PBMCs. The receptors were sampled from a man in his fifties or sixties with colorectal cancer.

V is TRBV11-2 and J is TRBJ1-1, with TRBD1 matching 7 bases. Germline V CDR1 and CDR2: SGHAT, FQNNGV. V lost 4 bases and J lost 4; bases outside the gene matches: 6. The CDR3 is 14 residues long. The CDR3 spells CASSSATGFTEAFF. DNA for the CDR3: TGTGCCAGCAGCTCCGCGACAGGGTTCACTGAAGCTTTCTTT.

The genes are TRBV20-1 and TRBJ1-2; D is possibly TRBD1 (5 bases). Looked up from germline, CDR1 is DFQATT and CDR2 is SNEGSKA (reference sequence). The CDR3 is 11 amino acids. The CDR3 region has the DNA TGCAAAGGGGAAGCTAACTATGGCTACACCTTC. It is translated as CKGEANYGYTF.

J is TRBJ2-1 and V is TRBV19, with D possibly TRBD2 on 6 matching bases. There are 13 residues in the CDR3. Trimming stripped 8 bases from V and 3 bases from J, with 11 bases between. Germline V CDR1 and CDR2: LNHDA, SQIVND (reference sequence). CDR3 sequence: CASAGTFYNEQFF. The CDR3 DNA sequence: TGTGCCAGTGCCGGGACTTTCTACAATGAGCAGTTCTTC.

This clone was detected a few times. V gene TRBV11-2 combines with J gene TRBJ2-3; possible D gene TRBD1, 5 bases. Germline values: CDR1 SGHAT, CDR2 FQNNGV. CDR3 length equals 12 residues. Trimming shortened V by 6 bases and J by 11 bases, and 15 bases separated the two germline ends. The CDR3 DNA is TGTGCCAGCAGATCGTACAGGTTCAGGCAGTATTTT. This sequence encodes CASRSYRFRQYF.

This rearrangement joins TRBV9 to TRBJ1-4; possible D gene TRBD1, 5 bases. Germline CDR1 is SGDLS and CDR2 is YYNGEE. This CDR3 has 15 amino acids. The V end lost 3 bases, the J end lost 5 bases, and 14 bases lay between the germline ends. The CDR3 protein is CASSAVGTENEKLFF. CDR3 in DNA: TGTGCCAGCAGCGCAGTCGGGACGGAAAATGAAAAACTGTTTTTT.

The CDR3 here is CASSLDSGPISSPQHF. The CDR3 coding sequence is TGTGCCAGCAGCTTAGATAGTGGGCCCATAAGTTCTCCCCAGCATTTT. The chain combines TRBV7-9 with TRBJ1-5; unclear D gene. The CDR3 runs 16 residues. From germline, CDR1 is SEHNR and CDR2 FQNEAQ (reference sequence). Trimming removed 1 base from V and 10 bases from J, with 20 bases in between. The variable domain in full, completed from reference TRBV7-9 and TRBJ1-5, reads DTGVSQNPRHKITKRGQNVTFRCDPISEHNRLYWYRQTLGQGPEFLTYFQNEAQLEKSRLLSDRFSAERPKGSFSTLEIQRTEQGDSAMYLCASSLDSGPISSPQHFGDGTRLSIL.

The CDR3 is CASSLRTGSAQPQHF. The CDR3 DNA is TGTGCCAGCAGCCTTAGGACAGGTTCGGCCCAGCCCCAGCATTTT. The chain employs TRBV5-8 and TRBJ1-5, with 7 bases matching TRBD1. The CDR3 consists of 15 residues. Per germline, CDR1 SGHTS and CDR2 YDEGEE. Trimming removed 4 bases from V and 7 bases from J; junction bases left unmatched: 11.

The chain employs TRBV6-5 and TRBJ2-1, with 9 positions matching TRBD2. The V and J ends lost 6 bases and 2 bases, in that order; junction bases with no gene match: 5. Per germline, CDR1 MNHEY and CDR2 SVGAGI. CDR3 length equals 15 residues. The CDR3 DNA follows: TGTGCCAGCAGCGAGGGACTAGCTGCCTACAATGAGCAGTTCTTC. This gives the protein CASSEGLAAYNEQFF.

The chain combines TRBV11-2 with TRBJ2-5; D is unclear. Germline V gives CDR1 SGHAT, CDR2 FQNNGV. This CDR3 comprises 12 residues. V lost 3 bases to trimming and J lost 5 bases, with 7 bases between them. CDR3 nucleotides: TGTGCCAGCAGCTTTTTAGGGGAGACCCAGTACTTC. Its translation is CASSFLGETQYF. Based on the CDR3 plus reference TRBV11-2 and TRBJ2-5, the full variable domain is EAGVAQSPRYKIIEKRQSVAFWCNPISGHATLYWYQQILGQGPKLLIQFQNNGVVDDSQLPKDRFSAERLKGVDSTLKIQPAKLEDSAVYLCASSFLGETQYFGPGTRLLVL.

The chain recombines TRBV9 with TRBJ2-5; maybe TRBD2 (6 bases). The CDR3 spans 15 residues. The V gene lost 5 bases and the J gene lost 3 bases, with 17 bases spanning the gap. Germline loops: CDR1 SGDLS, CDR2 YYNGEE. CDR3 residues: CASSRLGGPEETQYF. The CDR3 DNA reads TGTGCCAGCAGTAGACTAGGCGGGCCTGAAGAGACCCAGTACTTC.

This chain links TRBV5-1 with TRBJ2-7; 8 bases map to TRBD1. The germline CDR1 and CDR2 sequences are SGHRS and YFSETQ. The J segment lost 7 bases and the V segment lost 3 bases, leaving 18 bases of the junction unmatched. This CDR3 has 17 amino acids. The CDR3 DNA reads as TGCGCCAGCAGCTCGAAAGACGACAGGGGCCTTGACGATGAGCAGTACTTC. This codes for CASSSKDDRGLDDEQYF. The whole variable domain, filled in from reference TRBV5-1 and TRBJ2-7, reads KAGVTQTPRYLIKTRGQQVTLSCSPISGHRSVSWYQQTPGQGLQFLFEYFSETQRNKGNFPGRFSGRQFSNSRSEMNVSTLELGDSALYLCASSSKDDRGLDDEQYFGPGTRLTVT.

CDR3 nucleotide sequence: TGTGCCAGTAGAGGACTAGTTAGCACAGATACGCAGTATTTT. Translated: CASRGLVSTDTQYF. This rearrangement joins TRBV19 to TRBJ2-3, with 7 bases fitting TRBD2. The V gene's germline CDR1 is LNHDA and CDR2 SQIVND (reference sequence). V gave up 6 bases and J gave up 0 bases; unmatched junction bases: 3. The CDR3 spans 14 residues. The variable domain in full, with the rest retrieved from reference TRBV19 and TRBJ2-3, is DGGITQSPKYLFRKEGQNVTLSCEQNLNHDAMYWYRQDPGQGLRLIYYSQIVNDFQKGDIAEGYSVSREKKESFPLTVTSAQKNPTAFYLCASRGLVSTDTQYFGPGTRLTVL.

The CDR3 is CASSLESGGRETQYF. The DNA for the CDR3 is TGCGCCAGCAGCTTGGAGAGCGGGGGGAGGGAGACCCAGTACTTC. V usage is TRBV5-1 and J usage is TRBJ2-5; 9 bases agree with TRBD2. J lost 5 bases, V lost 0 bases, and 5 bases had no gene match. The CDR3 has 15 amino acids. Per the germline V gene, CDR1 is SGHRS and CDR2 is YFSETQ.

J is TRBJ2-5 and V is TRBV7-8, with a tentative D call TRBD1 (6 bases). Germline loops: CDR1 SGHVS, CDR2 FQNEAQ. V lost 2 bases to trimming and J lost 6 bases, with 13 bases between them. The CDR3 covers 14 residues. The DNA for the CDR3 is TGTGCCAGCAGCTTACAGGGGAACTCGCAGACCCAGTACTTC. It yields the protein CASSLQGNSQTQYF. Supplemented by reference TRBV7-8 and TRBJ2-5, the full variable domain reads GAGVSQSPRYKVAKRGQDVALRCDPISGHVSLFWYQQALGQGPEFLTYFQNEAQLDKSGLPSDRFFAERPEGSVSTLKIQRTQQEDSAVYLCASSLQGNSQTQYFGPGTRLLVL.

This sequence joins TRBV11-2 and TRBJ1-3; TRBD1 is a possible D gene (5 bases). The V end was cut by 0 bases, the J end by 0 bases, with 12 bases between. The V gene's germline CDR1 is SGHAT and CDR2 FQNNGV. The CDR3 totals 17 residues. In nucleotides, the CDR3 is TGTGCCAGCAGCTTAGAAAGAGCGGGGCACTCTGGAAACACCATATATTTT. It encodes CASSLERAGHSGNTIYF.

The chain combines TRBV19 with TRBJ2-7; possible D gene TRBD1, 6 bases. CDR1 and CDR2 (germline): LNHDA, SQIVND (reference sequence). This CDR3 has 14 amino acids. Trimming left V 6 bases short and J 1 base short, with 13 bases between. The CDR3 sequence: CASRPTGFSYEQYF. DNA for the CDR3: TGTGCCAGTAGGCCGACAGGCTTTTCCTACGAGCAGTACTTC. The full variable domain, rest sourced from reference TRBV19 and TRBJ2-7, is DGGITQSPKYLFRKEGQNVTLSCEQNLNHDAMYWYRQDPGQGLRLIYYSQIVNDFQKGDIAEGYSVSREKKESFPLTVTSAQKNPTAFYLCASRPTGFSYEQYFGPGTRLTVT.

The chain combines TRBV7-2 with TRBJ2-3; TRBD1 is a possible D gene (5 bases). Germline V gene data show CDR1 as SGHTA and CDR2 as FQGNSA. This CDR3 contains 17 residues. Between the trimmed V and J ends, which lost 6 bases and 2 bases, there was a span of 21 bases. The CDR3 bases are TGTGCCAGCAGTTCCTTTGTTCGGCAGGGTCCCACAGATACGCAGTATTTT. Its protein is CASSSFVRQGPTDTQYF.

The rearrangement uses TRBV12-3 or TRBV12-4 and TRBJ1-1; D gene ambiguous. The ends were cut back, 6 bases at V and 11 bases at J, with 16 bases in the middle. CDR3 size: 12 residues. The DNA of the CDR3 is TGTGCCAGCAGCTACGATTCCGGAGGGGCTTTCTTT. This translates into CASSYDSGGAFF.

The chain has TRBV2 and TRBJ1-2; D not certain. V lost 3 bases and J 5 bases, leaving 10 bases between the germline ends. This CDR3 region has 13 residues. CDR1 SNHLY and CDR2 FYNNEI come from the germline V gene. In nucleotides, the CDR3 is TGTGCCAGCAGTGATAAGCAGTGGTATGGCTACACCTTC. Translation: CASSDKQWYGYTF.

This chain joins TRBV5-1 and TRBJ2-1; D unclear. V lost 3 bases to trimming and J lost 2 bases, with 9 bases between them. The length of the CDR3 is 14 residues. CDR1 SGHRS and CDR2 YFSETQ come from the germline V gene. This CDR3 is CASSSGSTYNEQFF. In DNA, the CDR3 is TGCGCCAGCAGCTCCGGGTCAACCTACAATGAGCAGTTCTTC. The variable domain in full, with the rest retrieved from reference TRBV5-1 and TRBJ2-1, is KAGVTQTPRYLIKTRGQQVTLSCSPISGHRSVSWYQQTPGQGLQFLFEYFSETQRNKGNFPGRFSGRQFSNSRSEMNVSTLELGDSALYLCASSSGSTYNEQFFGPGTRLTVL.

The genes are TRBV19 and TRBJ2-3, with 9 positions matching TRBD1. Trimming took 5 bases from V and 1 from J; bases not matched to a gene: 1. Germline CDR1 and CDR2: LNHDA and SQIVND (reference sequence). The CDR3 has 14 amino acids. The chain's CDR3 is CASSRTGGTDTQYF. The CDR3 DNA sequence: TGTGCCAGTAGTCGGACAGGGGGCACAGATACGCAGTATTTT. The complete variable domain, with remaining parts taken from reference TRBV19 and TRBJ2-3, reads DGGITQSPKYLFRKEGQNVTLSCEQNLNHDAMYWYRQDPGQGLRLIYYSQIVNDFQKGDIAEGYSVSREKKESFPLTVTSAQKNPTAFYLCASSRTGGTDTQYFGPGTRLTVL.

This chain connects TRBV7-9 to TRBJ2-6; 9 nucleotides line up with TRBD1. There are 19 residues in the CDR3. From germline, CDR1 is SEHNR and CDR2 FQNEAQ (reference sequence). V shed 1 base, J shed 3 bases, and the junction held 10 bases outside the gene matches. The CDR3 protein is CASSLDLGQGVGGANVLTF. In DNA form, the CDR3 reads TGTGCCAGCAGCTTAGATTTGGGACAGGGAGTCGGTGGGGCCAACGTCCTGACTTTC.

Written as DNA, the CDR3 is TGTGCCAGCAGTCTACAGGGTTACGAGCAGTACTTC. Its protein is CASSLQGYEQYF. The rearrangement uses TRBV6-2 or TRBV6-3 and TRBJ2-7, with D possibly being TRBD1 (6 bases). The CDR3 contains 12 residues. Germline lookup yields CDR1 MNHEY and CDR2 SVGEGT. The germline V and J ends were trimmed by 5 bases and 4 bases, with 9 bases remaining between them.

This clone was counted a single time. V gene TRBV27 combines with J gene TRBJ1-2, with D maybe TRBD1 (5 bases). The CDR3 consists of 14 residues. The V end was cut by 2 bases, the J end by 6 bases, with 13 bases between. The germline CDR1 and CDR2 sequences are MNHEY and SMNVEV (reference sequence). The CDR3 sequence: CASSLRGAFNGYTF. CDR3 in DNA: TGTGCCAGCAGTTTACGGGGCGCTTTCAATGGCTACACCTTC.